A single sample gave rise to the 22 T cell receptor beta chains below, sequenced in a study of blood T cell repertoires in COVID-19. Using immunoSEQ multiplex PCR, the repertoire was profiled, and TCRdb retains in-frame clones only, with some absent. This table holds roughly 120,000 clones, roughly 74% found once. Sequenced material: peripheral blood. The origin of the receptors is a man older than 75 with COVID-19, enrolled during active disease.

The chain has TRBV6-2 or TRBV6-3 and TRBJ2-7; no clear D gene. Germline CDR1 MNHEY, CDR2 SVGEGT. The CDR3 runs 14 residues. Trimming took off 0 bases at V and 0 bases at J, with 6 bases between the two ends. CDR3 DNA sequence: TGTGCCAGCAGTTACTCAGACAACTCCTACGAGCAGTACTTC. Translation: CASSYSDNSYEQYF.

The chain carries TRBV5-8 and TRBJ1-3; 7 bases fit TRBD1. Germline CDR1 SGHTS, CDR2 YDEGEE. The CDR3 has 17 amino acids. The ends lost 2 bases at V and 0 bases at J; junction bases unmatched: 8. The CDR3: CASSFYRGYSSGNTIYF. The CDR3 bases are TGTGCCAGCAGCTTCTACAGGGGCTATAGCTCTGGAAACACCATATATTTT.

This clone showed up just once. The J gene is TRBJ1-1, the V gene TRBV5-1, with D perhaps matching TRBD1 (6 bases). The CDR3 is 14 residues long. Germline V gene sequence: CDR1 SGHRS, CDR2 YFSETQ. V lost 4 bases and J lost 5, with 15 bases in between. CDR3 DNA sequence: TGCGCCAGCAGCCCCCAGGGGCGGCGGACTGAAGCTTTCTTT. Its translation is CASSPQGRRTEAFF.

The chain links TRBV18 to TRBJ1-2, with 9 bases that match TRBD1. Germline values: CDR1 KGHSH, CDR2 LQKENI. Losses at the gene ends were 1 base for V and 8 bases for J; bases not matched to a gene: 5. This CDR3 comprises 14 residues. The CDR3 region is CASSPLQGARGYTF. CDR3 sequence (DNA): TGTGCCAGCTCACCACTACAGGGGGCGCGGGGCTACACCTTC.

V and J are TRBV11-3 and TRBJ2-5; the D gene is possibly TRBD2 (5 bases). The CDR3 totals 15 residues. V dropped 0 bases and J dropped 5 bases, with 13 bases sitting between them. CDR1 is SGHNT and CDR2 is YENEEA in the germline V gene. This CDR3 reads CASSLDAGRVETQYF. The CDR3 region has the DNA TGTGCCAGCAGCTTAGATGCGGGCCGGGTGGAGACCCAGTACTTC.

The chain links TRBV7-6 to TRBJ2-3; TRBD2 is a possible D gene (6 bases). From germline, CDR1 is SGHVS and CDR2 FNYEAQ. The ends were cut back, 0 bases at V and 2 bases at J, with 21 bases in the middle. CDR3 length equals 19 residues. CDR3: CASSLAGFSGLKITDTQYF. DNA of the CDR3: TGTGCCAGCAGCTTAGCGGGATTTAGCGGTTTAAAGATCACAGATACGCAGTATTTT.

The chain has TRBV6-4 and TRBJ1-2; D is possibly TRBD1 (6 bases). V was pared by 5 bases and J by 8 bases, with 18 bases between. The germline CDR1 and CDR2 sequences are MRHNA and SNTAGT. The CDR3 sequence is 14 residues long. CDR3 amino acids: CASSPRQGSGGYTF. The CDR3, as DNA: TGTGCCAGCAGTCCCCGGCAGGGGTCGGGCGGCTACACCTTC.

V gene TRBV18 combines with J gene TRBJ2-2; 7 bases are shared with TRBD1. Germline V gene data show CDR1 as KGHSH and CDR2 as LQKENI. This CDR3 is 15 amino acids long. V gave up 3 bases and J gave up 3 bases; unmatched junction bases: 4. Written as DNA, the CDR3 is TGTGCCAGCTCACCCCGACAGGGAGACACCGGGGAGCTGTTTTTT. Its translation is CASSPRQGDTGELFF.

This clone rates as medium-sized (0.01 to 0.1%). The chain carries TRBV9 and TRBJ2-4; 9 positions agree with TRBD1. Germline assignment: CDR1 SGDLS and CDR2 YYNGEE. The V segment lost 4 bases and the J segment 7 bases; nucleotides outside the gene matches: 9. CDR3 length equals 15 residues. The DNA of the CDR3 is TGTGCCAGCAGCCCGCGGGGGACAGGGTCGAACATTCAGTACTTC. Translation gives CASSPRGTGSNIQYF. Using reference TRBV9 and TRBJ2-4 for the parts outside the CDR3, the full variable domain is DSGVTQTPKHLITATGQRVTLRCSPRSGDLSVYWYQQSLDQGLQFLIQYYNGEERAKGNILERFSAQQFPDLHSELNLSSLELGDSALYFCASSPRGTGSNIQYFGAGTRLSVL.

The chain carries TRBV6-2 or TRBV6-3 and TRBJ2-3; TRBD2 aligns across 7 bases. The CDR3 covers 14 residues. Germline-derived CDR1 and CDR2 are MNHEY and SVGEGT. V shed 5 bases, J shed 5 bases, and the junction held 7 bases outside the gene matches. CDR3 nucleotides: TGTGCCAGCAGTGCAGCGGTAGCGGGAGATACGCAGTATTTT. Protein sequence: CASSAAVAGDTQYF.

The V call is TRBV14, the J call TRBJ2-5, with TRBD2 identical over 9 bases. After removal of 1 base from V and 9 bases from J, the junction contained 6 bases not matched to a gene. The germline CDR1 and CDR2 sequences are SGHDN and FVKESK. This CDR3 has 14 amino acids. The CDR3 DNA reads TGTGCCAGCAGCCAAGCAGTAGCGGGAGTGGCCCAGTACTTC. Amino acid sequence: CASSQAVAGVAQYF.

The V and J genes are TRBV28 and TRBJ2-1, with D unclear. The length of the CDR3 is 15 residues. From germline, CDR1 is MDHEN and CDR2 SYDVKM. V was clipped by 6 bases and J by 0 bases, with 12 bases between them. The CDR3 bases are TGTGCCAGCAGCGCCATGGGCCCCTCCTACAATGAGCAGTTCTTC. It yields the protein CASSAMGPSYNEQFF.

The chain links TRBV10-2 to TRBJ2-5; unclear D gene. The germline CDR1 and CDR2 sequences are WSHSY and SAAADI. V gave up 2 bases and J gave up 2 bases, with 6 bases separating them. The CDR3 is 13 amino acids. CDR3 residues: CASSEPAQETQYF. The CDR3 DNA follows: TGCGCCAGCAGTGAGCCAGCGCAAGAGACCCAGTACTTC.

The chain has TRBV3-1 (or the pseudogene TRBV3-2) and TRBJ2-3, with D possibly being TRBD2 (6 bases). This CDR3 has 16 amino acids. The V gene's germline CDR1 is LGHDT and CDR2 YNNKEL (reference sequence). Trimming left V 2 bases short and J 2 bases short, with 14 bases between. This CDR3 is CASSQRDSNPTDTQYF. In DNA form, the CDR3 reads TGTGCCAGCAGCCAACGGGACTCAAATCCCACAGATACGCAGTATTTT.

This chain's CDR3 is CASSFGSSSSYEQYF. Here the CDR3 DNA reads TGTGCCAGCAGCTTCGGTAGCTCAAGCTCCTACGAGCAGTACTTC. The V and J genes are TRBV7-2 and TRBJ2-7; D unclear. This CDR3 is built from 15 residues. The germline gives CDR1 SGHTA, CDR2 FQGNSA. V was pared by 3 bases and J by 0 bases, with 12 bases between.

V gene TRBV5-1 combines with J gene TRBJ2-5; 10 nucleotides agree with TRBD1. This CDR3 is 13 amino acids long. Germline CDR1 is SGHRS and CDR2 is YFSETQ. With V trimmed by 4 bases and J by 6 bases, 3 bases remained unmatched. This CDR3 reads CASSPDRGKTQYF. CDR3 DNA sequence: TGCGCCAGCAGCCCGGACAGGGGGAAGACCCAGTACTTC.

This clone was counted between two and nine times. This sequence joins TRBV6-5 and TRBJ2-7, with a weak D call TRBD1 (6 bases). Trimming removed 2 bases from V and 0 bases from J, with 8 bases in between. The CDR3 totals 14 residues. From germline, CDR1 is MNHEY and CDR2 SVGAGI. The CDR3: CASSYQGSSYEQYF. DNA for the CDR3: TGTGCCAGCAGTTACCAGGGGAGCTCCTACGAGCAGTACTTC.

This clone has only one observation. V is TRBV27 and J is TRBJ2-1; 10 nucleotides match TRBD2. The CDR3 consists of 16 residues. The trim removed 2 bases at V and 1 base at J, leaving 2 bases unmatched. Germline CDR1 MNHEY, CDR2 SMNVEV (reference sequence). CDR3: CASSLKAGGSYNEQFF. DNA of the CDR3: TGTGCCAGCAGTTTAAAAGCGGGAGGGTCCTACAATGAGCAGTTCTTC.

The CDR3 DNA follows: TGTGCCAGCAGTTACTCTCCAGGGCTTGTTAACTATGGCTACACCTTC. Its translation is CASSYSPGLVNYGYTF. This chain links TRBV6-5 with TRBJ1-2, with D perhaps TRBD1 (5 bases). Trimming removed 0 bases from V and 1 base from J, with 12 bases in between. CDR3 size: 16 residues. Germline loops: CDR1 MNHEY, CDR2 SVGAGI.

This sequence joins TRBV27 and TRBJ1-6, with no clear D. CDR1 and CDR2 from the germline V gene are MNHEY and SMNVEV (reference sequence). The V end was cut by 6 bases, the J end by 8 bases, with 17 bases between. This CDR3 comprises 15 residues. The CDR3 DNA follows: TGTGCCAGCAGCCTTACCCCGAGTTTAGATTCACCCCTCCACTTT. It yields the protein CASSLTPSLDSPLHF.

CDR3 in amino acids: CASSLEGNNEQFF. The CDR3 bases are TGTGCCAGCAGTTTAGAGGGGAACAATGAGCAGTTCTTC. The chain employs TRBV12-3 or TRBV12-4 and TRBJ2-1, with D possibly being TRBD1 (5 bases). V was pared by 1 base and J by 5 bases, with 6 bases between. The CDR3 totals 13 residues.

This clone was observed at least ten times. This chain's CDR3 is CASSFTGSEQYF. The CDR3 region has the DNA TGTGCCAGCAGTTTTACAGGGTCCGAGCAGTACTTC. The chain carries TRBV27 and TRBJ2-7; D perhaps matches TRBD1 (6 bases). Germline V gives CDR1 MNHEY, CDR2 SMNVEV (reference sequence). CDR3 length equals 12 residues. V lost 3 bases and J lost 6, with 9 bases in between.